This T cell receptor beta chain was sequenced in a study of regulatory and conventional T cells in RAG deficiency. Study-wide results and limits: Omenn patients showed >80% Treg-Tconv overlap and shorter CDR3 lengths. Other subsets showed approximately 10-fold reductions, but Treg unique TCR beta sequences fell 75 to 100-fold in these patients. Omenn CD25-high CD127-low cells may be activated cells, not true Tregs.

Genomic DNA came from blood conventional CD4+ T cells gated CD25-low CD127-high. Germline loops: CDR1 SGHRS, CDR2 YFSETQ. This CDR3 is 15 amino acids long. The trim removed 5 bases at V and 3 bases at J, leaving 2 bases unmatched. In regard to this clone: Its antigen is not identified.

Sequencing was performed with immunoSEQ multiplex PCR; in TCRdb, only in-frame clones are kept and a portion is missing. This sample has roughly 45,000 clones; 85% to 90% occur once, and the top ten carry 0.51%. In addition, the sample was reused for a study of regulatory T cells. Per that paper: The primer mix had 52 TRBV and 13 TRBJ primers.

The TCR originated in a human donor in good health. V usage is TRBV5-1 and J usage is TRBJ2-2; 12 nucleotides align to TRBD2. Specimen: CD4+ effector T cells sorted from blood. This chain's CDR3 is CASSRLAGDTGELFF. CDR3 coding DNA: TGCGCCAGCAGTCGACTAGCGGGGGACACCGGGGAGCTGTTTTTT.